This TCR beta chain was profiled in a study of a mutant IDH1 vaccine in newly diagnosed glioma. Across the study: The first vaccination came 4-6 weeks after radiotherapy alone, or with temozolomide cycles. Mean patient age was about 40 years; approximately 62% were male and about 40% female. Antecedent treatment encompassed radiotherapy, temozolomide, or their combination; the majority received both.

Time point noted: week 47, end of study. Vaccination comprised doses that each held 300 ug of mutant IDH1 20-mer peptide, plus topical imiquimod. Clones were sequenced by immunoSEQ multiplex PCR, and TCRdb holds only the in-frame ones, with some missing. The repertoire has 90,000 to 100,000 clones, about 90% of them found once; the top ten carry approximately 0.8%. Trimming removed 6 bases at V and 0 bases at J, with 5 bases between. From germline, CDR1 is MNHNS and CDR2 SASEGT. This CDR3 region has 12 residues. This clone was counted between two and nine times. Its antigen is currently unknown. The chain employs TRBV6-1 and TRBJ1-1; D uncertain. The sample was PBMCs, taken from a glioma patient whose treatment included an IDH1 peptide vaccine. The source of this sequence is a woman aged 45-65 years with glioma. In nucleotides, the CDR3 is TGTGCCAGCAGGGGCTTGAACACTGAAGCTTTCTTT. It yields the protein CASRGLNTEAFF.